The next 8 T cell receptor beta chains were all read from a single sample in a study of blood T cell repertoires in COVID-19. Produced via immunoSEQ multiplex PCR; TCRdb's table is partial and in-frame only. The table shows tens of thousands of clones, with about 90% occurring only once. Sequenced material: peripheral blood. All receptors derive from a man aged 60 to 75 with active COVID-19.

The chain is built from TRBV3-1 (or the pseudogene TRBV3-2) and TRBJ2-2; 13 positions match TRBD2. CDR3 length: 16 residues. CDR1 and CDR2 (germline): LGHDT, YNNKEL (reference sequence). V trimming: 1 base; J trimming: 5 bases; junction bases outside the gene matches: 1. The CDR3 region has the DNA TGTGCCAGCAGCCAAGGGGGACTAGCGGGGACCGGGGAGCTGTTTTTT. The encoded protein is CASSQGGLAGTGELFF.

The rearrangement joins TRBV27 to TRBJ2-7; no clear D. Per the germline V gene, CDR1 is MNHEY and CDR2 is SMNVEV (reference sequence). This CDR3 spans 13 amino acids. The V end was cut by 5 bases, the J end by 0 bases, with 8 bases between. CDR3 DNA: TGTGCCAGCAGTCCCCTCCTCTCCTACGAGCAGTACTTC. This encodes CASSPLLSYEQYF.

The rearrangement joins TRBV7-3 to TRBJ2-3; TRBD2 aligns across 9 bases. The CDR3 contains 18 residues. Trimming cost V 5 bases and J 1 base; bases outside gene matches: 13. CDR1 and CDR2 from the germline V gene are SGHTA and FQGTGA. The CDR3 DNA sequence: TGTGCCAGCAGCCCCCGGTATTGGGGCGGGGGGGGCACAGATACGCAGTATTTT. Protein: CASSPRYWGGGGTDTQYF.

The chain carries TRBV24-1 and TRBJ1-5, with 9 bases fitting TRBD1. The junction had 17 bases not matched to a gene; V was cut back by 3 bases and J by 6 bases. The germline gives CDR1 KGHDR, CDR2 SFDVKD. There are 19 residues in the CDR3. The CDR3 region is CATSDHTRDRDNRRQPQHF. The CDR3 DNA reads as TGTGCCACCAGTGATCATACCCGGGACAGGGATAATCGGCGTCAGCCCCAGCATTTT.

The V gene is TRBV21-1, the J gene TRBJ1-2. TRBV21-1 is marked as a pseudogene. The CDR3 covers 12 residues. CDR3 bases: TGTGCCAGCAGCAAATGGGGGGATGGCTACACCTTC. Translated, it gives CASSKWGDGYTF.

The chain links TRBV5-4 to TRBJ1-6; D possibly corresponds to TRBD1 (6 bases). There are 15 residues in the CDR3. Germline CDR1 reads SGHNT; CDR2 reads YYREEE (reference sequence). V lost 2 bases and J 4 bases, leaving 10 bases between the germline ends. The CDR3 DNA follows: TGTGCCAGCAGCTTCCGGACAGCTTATAATTCACCCCTCCACTTT. As protein: CASSFRTAYNSPLHF.

The CDR3 reads CASSLRAAVQETQYF. For the CDR3, the DNA is TGTGCCAGCTCATTGCGGGCGGCAGTCCAAGAGACCCAGTACTTC. The chain recombines TRBV18 with TRBJ2-5; a weak D match, TRBD2 (5 bases). The length of the CDR3 is 15 residues. The V gene's germline CDR1 is KGHSH and CDR2 LQKENI. Trimming removed 5 bases from V and 1 base from J, with 14 bases in between.

The CDR3 DNA is TGTGCCAGCAGCGTACGGGATCAGGTCTACAATGAGCAGTTCTTC. Translated, it gives CASSVRDQVYNEQFF. This chain connects TRBV9 to TRBJ2-1; D is perhaps TRBD2 (5 bases). V lost 1 base, J lost 3 bases, and 11 bases lay in between. This CDR3 region has 15 residues. Germline V gene sequence: CDR1 SGDLS, CDR2 YYNGEE.